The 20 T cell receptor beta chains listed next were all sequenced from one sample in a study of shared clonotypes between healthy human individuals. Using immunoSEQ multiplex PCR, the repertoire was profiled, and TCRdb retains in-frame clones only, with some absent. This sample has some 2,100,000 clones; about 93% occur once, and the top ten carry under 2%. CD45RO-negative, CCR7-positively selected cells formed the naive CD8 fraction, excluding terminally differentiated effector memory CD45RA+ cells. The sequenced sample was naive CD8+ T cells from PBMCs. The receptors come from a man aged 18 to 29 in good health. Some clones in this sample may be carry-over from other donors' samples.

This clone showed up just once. The CDR3 reads CASSSQGWTEAFF. CDR3 bases: TGTGCCAGCAGCTCTCAGGGGTGGACTGAAGCTTTCTTT. This chain connects TRBV9 to TRBJ1-1; D perhaps matches TRBD1 (6 bases). CDR3 length: 13 residues. V was clipped by 4 bases and J by 5 bases, with 12 bases between them. CDR1 and CDR2 (germline): SGDLS, YYNGEE. Full variable domain (remainder filled in from reference TRBV9 and TRBJ1-1): DSGVTQTPKHLITATGQRVTLRCSPRSGDLSVYWYQQSLDQGLQFLIQYYNGEERAKGNILERFSAQQFPDLHSELNLSSLELGDSALYFCASSSQGWTEAFFGQGTRLTVV.

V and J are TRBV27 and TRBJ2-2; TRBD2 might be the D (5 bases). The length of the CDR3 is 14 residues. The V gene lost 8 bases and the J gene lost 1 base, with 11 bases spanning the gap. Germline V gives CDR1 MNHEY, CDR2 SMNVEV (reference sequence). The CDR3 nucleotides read TGTGCCAGCGAGGGCAGAAAGAACACCGGGGAGCTGTTTTTT. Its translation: CASEGRKNTGELFF.

The CDR3 coding sequence is TGTGCCAGCAGATTATCGGGATTCCAAGGTTCACCCCTCCACTTT. This sequence encodes CASRLSGFQGSPLHF. J is TRBJ1-6 and V is TRBV6-5, with D hard to call. In germline, CDR1 is MNHEY, CDR2 SVGAGI. The CDR3 is 15 amino acids. Trimming shortened V by 6 bases and J by 9 bases, and 18 bases separated the two germline ends.

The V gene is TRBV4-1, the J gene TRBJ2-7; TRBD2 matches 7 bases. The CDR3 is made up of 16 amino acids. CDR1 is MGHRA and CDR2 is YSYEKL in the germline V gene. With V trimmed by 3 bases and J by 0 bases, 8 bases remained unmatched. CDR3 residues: CASSHPARGDSYEQYF. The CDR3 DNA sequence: TGCGCCAGCAGCCACCCCGCCCGGGGGGACTCCTACGAGCAGTACTTC.

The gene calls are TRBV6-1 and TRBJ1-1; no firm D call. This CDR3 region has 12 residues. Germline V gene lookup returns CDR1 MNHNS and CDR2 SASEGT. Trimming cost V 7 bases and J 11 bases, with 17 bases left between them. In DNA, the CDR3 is TGTGCCAGCATGACGAGGGAGGGTCAGGCTTTCTTT. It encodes CASMTREGQAFF.

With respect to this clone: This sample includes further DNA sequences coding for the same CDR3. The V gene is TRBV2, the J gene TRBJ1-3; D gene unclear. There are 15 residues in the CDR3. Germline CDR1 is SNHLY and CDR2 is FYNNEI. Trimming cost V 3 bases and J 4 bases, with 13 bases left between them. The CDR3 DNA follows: TGTGCCAGCAGTGAGCCCCTGGTGGACGGAAACACCATATATTTT. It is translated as CASSEPLVDGNTIYF. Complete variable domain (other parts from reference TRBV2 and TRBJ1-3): EPEVTQTPSHQVTQMGQEVILRCVPISNHLYFYWYRQILGQKVEFLVSFYNNEISEKSEIFDDQFSVERPDGSNFTLKIRSTKLEDSAMYFCASSEPLVDGNTIYFGEGSWLTVV.

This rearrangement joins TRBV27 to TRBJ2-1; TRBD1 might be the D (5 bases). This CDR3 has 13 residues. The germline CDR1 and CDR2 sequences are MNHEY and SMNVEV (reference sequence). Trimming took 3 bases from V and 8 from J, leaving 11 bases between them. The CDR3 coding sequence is TGTGCCAGCAGTTTTGCCTCGACAGATGAGCAGTTCTTC. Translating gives CASSFASTDEQFF.

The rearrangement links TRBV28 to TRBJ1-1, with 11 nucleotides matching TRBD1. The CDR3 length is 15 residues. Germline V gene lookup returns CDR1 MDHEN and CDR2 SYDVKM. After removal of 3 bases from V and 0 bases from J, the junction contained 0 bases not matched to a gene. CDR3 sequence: CASSLGQGVNTEAFF. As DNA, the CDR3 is TGTGCCAGCAGTTTGGGACAGGGGGTGAACACTGAAGCTTTCTTT.

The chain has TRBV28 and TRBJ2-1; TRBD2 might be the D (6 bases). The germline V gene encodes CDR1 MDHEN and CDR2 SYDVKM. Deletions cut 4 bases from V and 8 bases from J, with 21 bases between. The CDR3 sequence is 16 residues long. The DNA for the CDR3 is TGTGCCAGCAGTTCCACTGGGGCGGGACGATTTTATGAGCAGTTCTTC. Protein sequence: CASSSTGAGRFYEQFF. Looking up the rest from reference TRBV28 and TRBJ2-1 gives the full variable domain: DVKVTQSSRYLVKRTGEKVFLECVQDMDHENMFWYRQDPGLGLRLIYFSYDVKMKEKGDIPEGYSVSREKKERFSLILESASTNQTSMYLCASSSTGAGRFYEQFFGPGTRLTVL.

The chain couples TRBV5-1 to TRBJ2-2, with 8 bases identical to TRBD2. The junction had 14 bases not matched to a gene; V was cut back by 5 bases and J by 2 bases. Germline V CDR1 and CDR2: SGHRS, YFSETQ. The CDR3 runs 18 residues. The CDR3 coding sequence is TGCGCCAGCAGTCCGATGCCCTTAGCGGGATTAAACACCGGGGAGCTGTTTTTT. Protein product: CASSPMPLAGLNTGELFF.

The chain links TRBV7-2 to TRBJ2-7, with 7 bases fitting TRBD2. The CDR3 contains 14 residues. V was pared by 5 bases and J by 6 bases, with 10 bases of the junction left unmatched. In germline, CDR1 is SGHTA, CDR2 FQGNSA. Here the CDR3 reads CASSPVLGGGEQYF. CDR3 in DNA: TGTGCCAGCAGCCCCGTGCTGGGGGGGGGCGAGCAGTACTTC.

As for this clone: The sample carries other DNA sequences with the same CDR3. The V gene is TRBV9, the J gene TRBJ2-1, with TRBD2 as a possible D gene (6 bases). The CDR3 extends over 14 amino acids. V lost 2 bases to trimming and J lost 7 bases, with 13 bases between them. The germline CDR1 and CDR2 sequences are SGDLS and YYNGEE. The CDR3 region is CASSVGSSGNEQFF. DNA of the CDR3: TGTGCCAGCAGCGTCGGGAGCTCTGGTAATGAGCAGTTCTTC.

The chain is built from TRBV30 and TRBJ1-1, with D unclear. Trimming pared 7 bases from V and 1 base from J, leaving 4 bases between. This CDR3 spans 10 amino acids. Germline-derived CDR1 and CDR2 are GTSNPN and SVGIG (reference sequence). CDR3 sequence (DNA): TGTGCCTTCGGGAACACTGAAGCTTTCTTT. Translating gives CAFGNTEAFF. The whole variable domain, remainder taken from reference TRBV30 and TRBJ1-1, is SQTIHQWPATLVQPVGSPLSLECTVEGTSNPNLYWYRQAAGRGLQLLFYSVGIGQISSEVPQNLSASRPQDRQFILSSKKLLLSDSGFYLCAFGNTEAFFGQGTRLTVV.

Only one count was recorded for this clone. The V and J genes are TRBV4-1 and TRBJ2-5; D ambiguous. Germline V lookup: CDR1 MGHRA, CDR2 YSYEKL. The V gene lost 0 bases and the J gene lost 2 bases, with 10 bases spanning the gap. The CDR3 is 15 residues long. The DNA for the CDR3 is TGCGCCAGCAGCCAAGATAAAACAAAGCAAGAGACCCAGTACTTC. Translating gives CASSQDKTKQETQYF.

The CDR3 coding sequence is TGTGCCATCAGTGAGTCCGCCGGGGTTCAGTACTTC. Translating gives CAISESAGVQYF. The gene calls are TRBV10-3 and TRBJ2-5; possible D gene TRBD2, 5 bases. The V and J ends lost 0 bases and 11 bases respectively, with 10 bases between them. CDR3 length: 12 amino acids. Germline V lookup: CDR1 ENHRY, CDR2 SYGVKD.

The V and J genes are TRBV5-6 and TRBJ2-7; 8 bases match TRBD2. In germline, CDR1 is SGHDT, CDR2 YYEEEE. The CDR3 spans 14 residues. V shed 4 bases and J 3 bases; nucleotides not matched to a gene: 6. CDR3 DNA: TGTGCCAGCAGCCTCAGCGGGGGATACTACGAGCAGTACTTC. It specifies CASSLSGGYYEQYF. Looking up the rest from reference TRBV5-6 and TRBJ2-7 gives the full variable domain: DAGVTQSPTHLIKTRGQQVTLRCSPKSGHDTVSWYQQALGQGPQFIFQYYEEEERQRGNFPDRFSGHQFPNYSSELNVNALLLGDSALYLCASSLSGGYYEQYFGPGTRLTVT.

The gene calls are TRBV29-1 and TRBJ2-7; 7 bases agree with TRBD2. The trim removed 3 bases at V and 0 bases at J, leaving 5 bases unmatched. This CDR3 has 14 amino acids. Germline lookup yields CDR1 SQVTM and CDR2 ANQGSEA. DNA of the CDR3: TGCAGCGTTGAGGCAACTAGCGACTCCTACGAGCAGTACTTC. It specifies CSVEATSDSYEQYF.

The CDR3 DNA reads TGTGCCAGCTCACCCCCTCTGGCTAACGAGCAGTACTTC. Translation: CASSPPLANEQYF. The chain recombines TRBV18 with TRBJ2-7; no clear D. Germline V gene sequence: CDR1 KGHSH, CDR2 LQKENI. The CDR3 length is 13 residues. Trimming shortened V by 3 bases and J by 5 bases, and 11 bases separated the two germline ends.

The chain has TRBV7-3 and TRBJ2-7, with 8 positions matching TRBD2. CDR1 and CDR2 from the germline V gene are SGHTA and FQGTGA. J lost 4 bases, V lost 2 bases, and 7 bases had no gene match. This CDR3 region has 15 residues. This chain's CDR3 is CASSLSAGGLYEQYF. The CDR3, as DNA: TGTGCCAGCAGCTTATCCGCGGGGGGTTTGTACGAGCAGTACTTC.

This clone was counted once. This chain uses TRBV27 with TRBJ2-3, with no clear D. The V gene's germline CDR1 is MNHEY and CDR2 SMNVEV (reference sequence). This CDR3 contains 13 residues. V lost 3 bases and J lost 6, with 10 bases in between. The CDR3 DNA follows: TGTGCCAGCAGTTTCGCTCCTGGGGATACGCAGTATTTT. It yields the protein CASSFAPGDTQYF.